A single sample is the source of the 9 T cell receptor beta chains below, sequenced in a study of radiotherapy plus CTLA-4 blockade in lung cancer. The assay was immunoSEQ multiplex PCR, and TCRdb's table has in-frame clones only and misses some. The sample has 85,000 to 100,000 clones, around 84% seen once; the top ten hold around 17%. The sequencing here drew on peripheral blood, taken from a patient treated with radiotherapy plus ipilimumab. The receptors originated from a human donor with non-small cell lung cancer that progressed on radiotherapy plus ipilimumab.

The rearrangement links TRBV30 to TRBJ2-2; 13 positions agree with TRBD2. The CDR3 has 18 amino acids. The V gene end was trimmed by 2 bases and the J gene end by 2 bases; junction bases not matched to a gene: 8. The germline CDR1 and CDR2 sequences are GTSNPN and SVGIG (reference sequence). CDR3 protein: CAWSSRLAGGLNTGELFF. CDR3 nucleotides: TGTGCCTGGAGTTCCCGACTAGCGGGGGGCCTTAACACCGGGGAGCTGTTTTTT.

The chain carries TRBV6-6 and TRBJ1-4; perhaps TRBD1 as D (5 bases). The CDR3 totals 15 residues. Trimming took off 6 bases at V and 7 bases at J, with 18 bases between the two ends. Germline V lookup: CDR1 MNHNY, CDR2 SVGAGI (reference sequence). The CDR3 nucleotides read TGTGCCAGCAGCCTGGGAGGGGTGGTCGGTGAAAAACTGTTTTTT. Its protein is CASSLGGVVGEKLFF.

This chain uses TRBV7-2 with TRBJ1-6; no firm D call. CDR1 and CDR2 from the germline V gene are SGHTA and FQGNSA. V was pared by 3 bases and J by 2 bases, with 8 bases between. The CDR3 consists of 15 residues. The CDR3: CASSLGGTYNSPLHF. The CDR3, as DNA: TGTGCCAGCAGCTTGGGAGGCACCTATAATTCACCCCTCCACTTT.

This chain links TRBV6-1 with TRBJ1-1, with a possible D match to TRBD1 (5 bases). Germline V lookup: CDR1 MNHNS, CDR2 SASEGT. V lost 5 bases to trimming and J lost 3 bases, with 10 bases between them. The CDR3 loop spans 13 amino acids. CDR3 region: CASSLGGDTEAFF. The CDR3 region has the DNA TGTGCCAGCAGTCTGGGGGGGGACACTGAAGCTTTCTTT.

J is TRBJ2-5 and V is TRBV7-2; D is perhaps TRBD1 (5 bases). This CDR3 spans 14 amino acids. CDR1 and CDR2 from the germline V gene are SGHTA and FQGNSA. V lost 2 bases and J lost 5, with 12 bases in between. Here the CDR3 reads CASSLLGAGETQYF. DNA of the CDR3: TGTGCCAGCAGCTTACTAGGGGCCGGGGAGACCCAGTACTTC.

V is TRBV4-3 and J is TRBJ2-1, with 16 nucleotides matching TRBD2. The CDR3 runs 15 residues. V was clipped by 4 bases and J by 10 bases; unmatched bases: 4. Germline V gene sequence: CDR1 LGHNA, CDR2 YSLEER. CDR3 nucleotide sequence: TGCGCCAGCAGCCCGGGGACTAGCGGGAGGGAAGAGCAGTTCTTC. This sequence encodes CASSPGTSGREEQFF.

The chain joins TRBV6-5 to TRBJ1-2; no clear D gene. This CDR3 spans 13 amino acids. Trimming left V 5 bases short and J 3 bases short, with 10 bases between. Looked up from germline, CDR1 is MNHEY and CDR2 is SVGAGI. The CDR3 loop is CASSRSGDYGYTF. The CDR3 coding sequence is TGTGCCAGCAGTCGATCCGGGGACTATGGCTACACCTTC.

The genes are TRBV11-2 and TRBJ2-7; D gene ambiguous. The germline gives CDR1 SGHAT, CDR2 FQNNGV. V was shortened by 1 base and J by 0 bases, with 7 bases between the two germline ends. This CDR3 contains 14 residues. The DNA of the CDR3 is TGTGCCAGCAGCTTAGGGCCCGGCTCCTACGAGCAGTACTTC. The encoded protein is CASSLGPGSYEQYF.

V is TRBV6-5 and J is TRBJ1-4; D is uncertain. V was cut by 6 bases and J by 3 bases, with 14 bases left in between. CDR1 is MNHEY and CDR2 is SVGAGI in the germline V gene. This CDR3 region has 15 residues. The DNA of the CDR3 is TGTGCCAGCAGCCTGTGGTCAGCCTCTAATGAAAAACTGTTTTTT. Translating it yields CASSLWSASNEKLFF.